This T cell receptor (beta chain) was profiled in a study of shared clonotypes between healthy human individuals (dated by TCRdb to 2018 to 2021). Broadly, across the study: Three men and a couple of women, aged 18 to 49 years, made up the cohort. Between about 0.85 and 9.5 billion PBMCs per donor were obtained by leukapheresis. To estimate repertoire size and how much clonotypes are shared between individuals, the study performed deep sequencing of blood TCR repertoires from a few healthy adults. For each donor, CD4 naive and CD4 memory were each given three plates, CD8 naive was given two plates, and CD8 memory was given one plate. To increase sequencing depth and limit assay-specific biases, TCR repertoire library preparation and sequencing were carried out by different laboratories using diverse techniques.

V sheds 6 bases and J sheds 1 base, leaving 10 bases between their ends. Based on the germline V gene (reference sequence), the CDR1 and CDR2 sequences are LNHDA and SQIVND. There are 14 amino acids in the CDR3, from cysteine to phenylalanine inclusive. The only DNA kept is the CDR3, 42 bases in frame from the first base. As concerns this clone: Its antigen is still unknown. No per-base quality is available; no much larger clone lies one base away.

Using the deep immunoSEQ assay, TCR CDR3 regions were amplified from genomic DNA by multiplex PCR. Genomic DNA extracted from each cell subset was distributed evenly over all wells of several immunoSEQ 96-well plates, and each plate served as one replicate. For sorted subsets, 150 to 200 ng genomic DNA, equal to some 28,000 T cell genomes, was loaded into each replicate PCR. The purified libraries were quantified using a Qubit 3.0 fluorometer, sized with a Bioanalyzer 2100, and then quantified again using the KAPA Library Quantification kit. A separate single-read 150-cycle Illumina NextSeq 550 flow cell was used to sequence each immunoSEQ 96-well plate. In the source study's methods: Because the immunoSEQ output held only junctional sequences and lacked quality scores, the filtering could not match the filtering applied to full-length reads. To assign V/J genes and CDR3, sequences were annotated against IMGT germline references using PyIR, a Python wrapper for IgBLAST v1.9. Reads with weak V/J assignments (E-value above 1e-6), missing CDR3, stop codons, out-of-frame junctions, or ambiguous translated residues were removed. V3J clonotypes were defined as sequences sharing an identical inferred V gene, J gene, and CDR3 amino acid sequence. The percentage overlap between two repertoires was calculated by dividing the number of shared unique clonotypes by the size of the smaller repertoire. Repertoire richness was assessed with RTK rarefaction, the Chao1 estimator, and Recon v2.1 estimates of unobserved clonotypes. OLGA was used to compute generation probabilities for all TCRbeta clonotypes that the gDNA method yielded from a handful of donors. TCRdb obtained this table from immuneACCESS and retained in-frame rearrangements with V and J assigned. These tables miss some clones; where compared with another copy, unresolved V genes account for less than half of the shortfall, and the remainder is unexplained. V and J calls and clone size are as listed in that table; D and trimming were resolved from the DNA. The sample table records 700,000 to 950,000 clones; about 96% of these occur just once. The ten largest clones capture under 0.25% of the sample.

Summary of the overall study and its limitations: Naive subsets generally had larger estimated clonotype richness than memory subsets did. Based on pairwise subsampling, the degree of clonotype sharing among donors was expected to be affected by sequencing depth. Clonotypes shared by all four sorted-subset donors showed higher generation probabilities than non-shared clonotypes. Sampling was limited to blood, and TCR repertoires in tissue likely differ from TCR repertoires in blood. Even with the large sequencing depth, rarefaction of the sorted-subset datasets indicated that sequencing was incomplete. Across a few donors, around 5.4% of naive CD4, 3% to 3.5% of naive CD8, under 2.5% of memory CD4, and about 0.4% of memory CD8 clonotypes were shared. The genetic and exposure-history diversity represented was limited by the small number of donors.

CD8 naive samples were CD45RO-negative cells positively selected for CCR7, giving a CD45RA+CCR7+ population that excluded TemRA cells. Healthy HIV-negative adults with no recently reported acute infections or vaccinations were included as donors. Every donor was a Caucasian adult residing in Nashville, Tennessee, USA. After blood collection by leukapheresis, PBMCs were isolated using Ficoll-Histopaque density gradient centrifugation and then cryopreserved in the vapor phase of liquid nitrogen. Analytical flow cytometry was used to check the purity and quantity of each magnetically sorted T cell population. From each sorted fraction, genomic DNA was isolated and quantified by UV absorbance on a Nanodrop 2000c.

The chain uses TRBV19 and TRBJ1-5; no confident D gene assignment can be made. The receptor comes from a man younger than 45 in good health. Sequencing was carried out using naive CD8+ T cells sorted from blood. The meaning of the sample's cell subset or site label: CD45RA+CCR7+. The sequenced DNA: TGTGCCAGTAGGATCATAGAGAGCAATCAGCCCCAGCATTTT. Translation gives CASRIIESNQPQHF.